These 27 T cell receptor beta chains were all obtained from the same sample, sequenced in a study of tumor-infiltrating lymphocytes in oesophageal squamous cell carcinoma. MiXCR was run by TCRdb on the PCR reads, yielding one entry per CDR3 protein. The sample consists of about 20,000 distinct CDR3 sequences, about 42% of them appearing once. Sequencing was done on a sample of normal esophageal tissue next to the tumor. These receptor sequences come from a female donor with esophageal squamous cell carcinoma.

The rearrangement links TRBV6-2 or TRBV6-3 to TRBJ2-3; D may be TRBD1 or TRBD2 (5 bases each). CDR1 MNHEY and CDR2 SVGEGT come from the germline V gene. The CDR3 totals 15 residues. Trimming took off 4 bases at V and 4 bases at J, with 15 bases between the two ends. The CDR3 here is CASSSIGGGADTQYF. In DNA, the CDR3 is TGTGCCAGCAGTTCCATCGGTGGGGGAGCAGATACGCAGTATTTT.

On this clonotype: The CDR3 ends on some other residue instead of the conserved phenylalanine or tryptophan, so this is likely a read error. No DNA is shown, since the ends of the CDR3 on it are uncertain; the CDR3 is the one TCRdb lists. The V gene is TRBV6-1, the J gene TRBJ2-5; the table's D call, TRBD2, has no DNA check behind it. The CDR3 numbers 16 amino acids, ends counted. In germline, CDR1 is MNHNS, CDR2 SASEGT. The chain's CDR3 is CASSRDFSSYEQYFGN.

This clonotype showed up many times. This chain joins TRBV5-1 and TRBJ2-1, with unresolved D. The CDR3 consists of 15 residues. Per germline, CDR1 SGHRS and CDR2 YFSETQ. V was trimmed by 0 bases and J by 3 bases, leaving 10 bases between them. The CDR3 coding sequence is TGCGCCAGCAGCTTGGTTGGTAACGACTACAATGAGCAGTTCTTC. Amino acids: CASSLVGNDYNEQFF.

The chain has TRBV7-2 and TRBJ2-3; D uncertain. V lost 6 bases, J lost 6 bases, and 10 bases lay in between. The germline V gene has CDR1 SGHTA and CDR2 FQGNSA. The CDR3 totals 12 residues. As DNA, the CDR3 is TGTGCCAGCAGTCCCTATGGGGATACGCAGTATTTT. The encoded protein is CASSPYGDTQYF.

To note about this clonotype: Since a much larger clone is just one base distant, this may be a read error. This chain uses TRBV2 with TRBJ2-1; D call uncertain. CDR1 is SNHLY, CDR2 FYNNEI, per germline. V was pared by 3 bases and J by 10 bases, with 13 bases between. The CDR3 runs 13 residues. In DNA, the CDR3 is TGTGCCAGCAGTGAGGCAAGGTGGTACGAGCAGTTCTTC. It codes for CASSEARWYEQFF.

This clonotype was recorded only once. This chain connects TRBV27 to TRBJ2-5; 7 bases line up with TRBD2. The DNA matches TRBJ2-1 better at its end, which makes the J call doubtful. Germline V gene lookup returns CDR1 MNHEY and CDR2 SMNVEV (reference sequence). The CDR3 sequence is 17 residues long. The CDR3 loop reads CASSSLSGKGPYNEQFF. The DNA for the CDR3 is TGTGCCAGCAGTTCACTAAGCGGGAAGGGCCCCTACAATGAGCAGTTCTTC.

This clonotype showed up many times. The CDR3 nucleotides read TGTGCCAGCAGCTTGGGTCCGGGTTACGAGCAGTACTTC. Residues: CASSLGPGYEQYF. The chain links TRBV11-1 to TRBJ2-7; D is undetermined. This CDR3 contains 13 residues. Germline V gene data show CDR1 as SGHAT and CDR2 as FQDESV (reference sequence). The V gene lost 3 bases and the J gene lost 4 bases, with 10 bases spanning the gap.

A word on this clonotype: The missing conserved phenylalanine or tryptophan at the end of this CDR3 makes a read error likely. The DNA is omitted, as the CDR3 cannot be located on it reliably, and the CDR3 follows TCRdb's listing. The rearrangement joins TRBV11-2 to TRBJ2-3; the table's D call TRBD1 went unverified against the DNA. Germline V lookup: CDR1 SGHAT, CDR2 FQNNGV. 17 amino acids form the CDR3, both terminal residues included. The CDR3 sequence is CASSLVGTVQYEQYFGT.

The chain links TRBV7-2 to TRBJ1-1, with TRBD1 identical over 11 bases. The CDR3 loop spans 15 amino acids. V shed 5 bases, J shed 3 bases, and the junction held 5 bases outside the gene matches. Germline loops: CDR1 SGHTA, CDR2 FQGNSA. The CDR3 sequence: CASSGTGGVDTEAFF. CDR3 bases: TGTGCCAGCAGCGGGACAGGGGGGGTTGACACTGAAGCTTTCTTT.

At least ten counts were recorded for this clonotype. The chain has TRBV5-1 and TRBJ2-2; possibly TRBD1 for D (5 bases). With 3 bases removed from V and 7 bases from J, the gap between germline ends came to 19 bases. This CDR3 is 16 amino acids long. Germline lookup yields CDR1 SGHRS and CDR2 YFSETQ. CDR3 sequence: CASSSPAGRLYGELFF. In nucleotides, the CDR3 is TGCGCCAGCAGCTCCCCGGCAGGGCGTCTTTACGGGGAGCTGTTTTTT.

The V and J genes are TRBV7-8 and TRBJ2-5; the match to TRBD1 covers 9 bases. The J call may be mistaken, given a closer DNA end match to TRBJ2-7. The CDR3 is 15 residues long. The germline V gene encodes CDR1 SGHVS and CDR2 FQNEAQ. CDR3 sequence reads: CASSLDRTGVDEQYF. CDR3 DNA: TGTGCCAGCAGCTTAGATAGGACAGGGGTGGACGAGCAGTACTTC.

In this sample, this clonotype turned up a few times. A read error is possible here, since a much larger clone lies one base away. The chain is built from TRBV11-1 and TRBJ2-5, with D possibly matching TRBD1 (5 bases). The DNA end is more similar to TRBJ2-1, so the J call may be wrong. CDR1 is SGHAT, CDR2 FQDESV, per germline (reference sequence). The CDR3 is 11 amino acids. The CDR3 loop reads CASGQGYEQFF. CDR3 sequence (DNA): TGTGCCAGCGGGCAGGGCTACGAGCAGTTCTTC.

This clonotype was recorded only once. V usage is TRBV5-1 and J usage is TRBJ2-7; 12 nucleotides align to TRBD2. The DNA end is more similar to TRBJ2-1, so the J call may be wrong. The germline V gene has CDR1 SGHRS and CDR2 YFSETQ. The CDR3 is 15 amino acids. The chain's CDR3 is CASSWGTSGLNEQFF. The CDR3 DNA reads as TGCGCCAGCAGCTGGGGGACTAGCGGGTTGAATGAGCAGTTCTTC.

The chain links TRBV7-3 to TRBJ2-3; D unclear. The length of the CDR3 is 15 residues. V was shortened by 0 bases and J by 0 bases, with 7 bases between the two germline ends. CDR1 and CDR2 (germline): SGHTA, FQGTGA. CDR3 in amino acids: CASSLTETSTDTQYF. CDR3 bases: TGTGCCAGCAGCTTAACTGAAACTAGCACAGATACGCAGTATTTT.

This clonotype was picked up many times. The rearrangement links TRBV27 to TRBJ2-5; TRBD1 is a possible D gene (5 bases). The length of the CDR3 is 16 residues. In germline, CDR1 is MNHEY, CDR2 SMNVEV (reference sequence). Trimming left V 3 bases short and J 5 bases short, with 19 bases between. In DNA form, the CDR3 reads TGTGCCAGCAGTTTTCTCGGAACAGGACCAGGGGAGACCCAGTACTTC. Protein: CASSFLGTGPGETQYF.

The sample holds many counts of this clonotype. V gene TRBV12-3 or TRBV12-4 combines with J gene TRBJ1-5; weak D call: TRBD1 (6 bases). The CDR3 extends over 15 amino acids. The V end was cut by 1 base, the J end by 4 bases, with 11 bases between. The DNA for the CDR3 is TGTGCCAGCAGTTTAGGAGGACAGAATAATCAGCCCCAGCATTTT. This gives the protein CASSLGGQNNQPQHF.

This clonotype was seen at least ten times. This chain links TRBV4-1 with TRBJ2-1; 11 bases are shared with TRBD2. This CDR3 spans 16 amino acids. Germline V lookup: CDR1 MGHRA, CDR2 YSYEKL. V was clipped by 2 bases and J by 8 bases; unmatched bases: 8. The DNA for the CDR3 is TGCGCCAGCAGCCAAAGGGTTAGCGGGGGGGCCTATGAGCAGTTCTTC. Translated: CASSQRVSGGAYEQFF.

V is TRBV7-9 and J is TRBJ2-5, with TRBD1 matching 11 bases. CDR1 and CDR2 from the germline V gene are SEHNR and FQNEAQ (reference sequence). V trimming: 5 bases; J trimming: 5 bases; junction bases outside the gene matches: 10. The CDR3 totals 16 residues. CDR3 DNA: TGTGCCAGCAGCCCCGGGACAGGGGGACTGAGGGAGACCCAGTACTTC. It specifies CASSPGTGGLRETQYF.

This chain uses TRBV7-2 with TRBJ2-5; the match to TRBD2 covers 13 bases. This CDR3 region has 17 residues. After removal of 5 bases from V and 6 bases from J, the junction contained 12 bases not matched to a gene. The germline gives CDR1 SGHTA, CDR2 FQGNSA. The CDR3 is CASSQGLAGTVGKTQYF. The CDR3 coding sequence is TGTGCCAGCAGCCAGGGACTAGCGGGAACAGTCGGGAAGACCCAGTACTTC.

This clonotype is labeled as medium-sized. The chain joins TRBV11-2 to TRBJ2-5; weak D call: TRBD1 (5 bases). Trimming took 1 base from V and 1 from J, leaving 10 bases between them. The V gene's germline CDR1 is SGHAT and CDR2 FQNNGV. The CDR3 spans 15 residues. The CDR3 protein is CASSLARATQETQYF. DNA of the CDR3: TGTGCCAGCAGCTTAGCCAGGGCCACCCAAGAGACCCAGTACTTC.

The chain combines TRBV5-4 with TRBJ2-1, with 11 bases that match TRBD2. V shed 0 bases and J 13 bases; nucleotides not matched to a gene: 3. The CDR3 spans 13 residues. Per the germline V gene, CDR1 is SGHNT and CDR2 is YYREEE (reference sequence). The CDR3 here is CASSLDRLAGQFF. CDR3 DNA: TGTGCCAGCAGCTTGGATAGACTAGCGGGACAGTTCTTC.

V and J are TRBV6-8 and TRBJ2-5; D is unresolved. The J call may be wrong; the DNA end is better matched by TRBJ2-6. The CDR3 runs 12 residues. Germline assignment: CDR1 MNHGY and CDR2 SAAAGT. This chain's CDR3 is CASNLGANVLTF. CDR3 nucleotides: TGTGCCAGCAATCTTGGGGCCAACGTCCTGACTTTC.

The rearrangement joins TRBV10-2 to TRBJ2-5, with TRBD1 matching over 7 bases. The last part of the DNA fits TRBJ2-7 better; the J call may be wrong. Germline V lookup: CDR1 WSHSY, CDR2 SAAADI. The CDR3 is 13 residues long. The chain's CDR3 is CASSVNRGYEQYF. CDR3 nucleotide sequence: TGCGCCAGCAGTGTGAACAGGGGTTACGAGCAGTACTTC.

This clonotype is termed medium-sized (0.01 to 0.1%). This chain uses TRBV7-9 with TRBJ2-3; 11 bases are a match to TRBD2. CDR1 is SEHNR and CDR2 is FQNEAQ in the germline V gene (reference sequence). The CDR3 extends over 16 amino acids. V was pared by 5 bases and J by 5 bases, with 9 bases of the junction left unmatched. The CDR3 coding sequence is TGTGCCAGCAGCCCCTCCCTAGCGGGAGGAGGAGATACGCAGTATTTT. This sequence encodes CASSPSLAGGGDTQYF.

This rearrangement joins TRBV2 to TRBJ2-3; D gene uncertain. TRBJ2-7 explains the end of the DNA better; the J call may be wrong. CDR1 is SNHLY and CDR2 is FYNNEI in the germline V gene. The CDR3 spans 14 residues. CDR3 loop: CASSVSRGTYEQYF. Here the CDR3 DNA reads TGTGCCAGCAGTGTTAGTCGTGGAACCTACGAGCAGTACTTC.

About this clonotype itself: This is likely a read error, given that the CDR3 carries no conserved phenylalanine or tryptophan at its end. Because the CDR3's place on the DNA is in doubt, the DNA is left out and the CDR3 is given as listed by TCRdb. CDR3 residues: CASSLGTASYGYTFGS. V is TRBV28 and J is TRBJ2-7; the table calls TRBD1, which could not be checked here. The CDR3 contains 16 residues when both ends are counted. Germline V gene data show CDR1 as MDHEN and CDR2 as SYDVKM.

The rearrangement joins TRBV7-3 to TRBJ2-1; weak D call: TRBD2 (6 bases). Trimming took 2 bases from V and 10 from J, leaving 12 bases between them. CDR1 SGHTA and CDR2 FQGTGA come from the germline V gene. This CDR3 comprises 13 residues. Here the CDR3 reads CASSLGGVGEQFF. Written as DNA, the CDR3 is TGTGCCAGCAGCTTAGGAGGGGTCGGCGAGCAGTTCTTC.